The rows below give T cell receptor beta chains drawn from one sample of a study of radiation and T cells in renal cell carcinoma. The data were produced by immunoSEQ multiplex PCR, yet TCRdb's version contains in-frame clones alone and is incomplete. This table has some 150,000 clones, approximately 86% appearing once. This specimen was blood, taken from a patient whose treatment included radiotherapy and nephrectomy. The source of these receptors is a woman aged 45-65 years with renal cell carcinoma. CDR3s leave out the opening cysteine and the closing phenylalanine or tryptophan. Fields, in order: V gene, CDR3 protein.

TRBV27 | ASSSSYTEAF
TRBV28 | ASNDRGRNYGYT
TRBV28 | ASSLARRNGYT
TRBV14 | ASSPLRAHEQY
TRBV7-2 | ASSFSWGSTDTQY
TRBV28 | ASSLGPDNEQF
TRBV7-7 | ASSGGGANEQF
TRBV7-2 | ASSLVDSRLAGGSYEQY
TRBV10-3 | AISVEYNEKLF
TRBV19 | ASSIAQRSNQPQH
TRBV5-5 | ASTSTGQLWGEQY
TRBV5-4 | ASSPAVAGSIYEAF
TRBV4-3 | ASSPPGEGSSTF
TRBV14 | ASSQHRGTGVYEQY
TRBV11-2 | ASSLGAGDEAF
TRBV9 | ASSEGQGAYEQY
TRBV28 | ACANSYNEQF
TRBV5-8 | ASSRPPMNTEAF
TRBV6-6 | ASSFIAGGPDTQY
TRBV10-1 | ASSEYGGTDTQY
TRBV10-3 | ATSSGNTDTQY
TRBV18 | ASSPGMGNTEAF
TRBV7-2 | ASSLAGALGGTQY
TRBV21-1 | ASSKMVWVGQVTGELF
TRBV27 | ASSPKLGQGANTEAF
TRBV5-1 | ASSLLGSQETQY
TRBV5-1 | ASSPDPPKETQY
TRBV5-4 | ASSLSRVSAGELF
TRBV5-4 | ASSLGRSGRVSYEQY
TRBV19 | ASSNPGGRTNEQF
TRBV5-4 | ASSPTAHRGTGGNAPLH
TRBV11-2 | ASSLYQDQPQH
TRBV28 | ASRGTVSYEQY
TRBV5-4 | ASSLEGPSSYNEQF
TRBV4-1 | ASSQDGQADEQF
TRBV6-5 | ASSGRSGEQPQH
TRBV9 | ASSAGGQAEAQPQH
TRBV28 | ASSFSDGGSGGVGTDTQY
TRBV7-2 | ASSLDSILNVLT
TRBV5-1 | ASSAGTGGFGANVLT